This T cell receptor (beta chain) comes out of a study of T cell clonality in common variable immunodeficiency. CDR1 LGHNA and CDR2 YNFKEQ come from the germline V gene. This CDR3 has 15 residues. Study-wide points: Common variable immunodeficiency TCR beta sequences reportedly had fewer deletions and N-nucleotide insertions.

Control and CVID samples contributed equal amounts of genomic DNA. Clones were read by immunoSEQ multiplex PCR, and TCRdb kept only the in-frame ones, dropping some. There are approximately 18,000 clones in the sample, none observed a single time. This clone was seen repeatedly, ten times or more. Its specificity is unknown. The junction does not match germline at one end; this may be a read error. With the read ending 3 residues before the CDR3 end, the germline J gene is used to fill in that end. What was sequenced was peripheral blood mononuclear cells. The TCR was taken from a human donor with common variable immunodeficiency. The rearrangement links TRBV4-2 to TRBJ2-7; 10 nucleotides match TRBD2. The CDR3 bases that were read are TGCGCCAGCAGCCAGGTAGCGGGAGGCTCCTACGAG. As protein: CASSQVAGGSYE. The whole CDR3 is CASSQVAGGSYEQYF.